Presented here are 18 T cell receptor beta chains from one specimen sequenced in a study of blood T cell repertoires in COVID-19. TCRdb's table, derived via immunoSEQ multiplex PCR, lists solely in-frame clones and lacks some. The sample has under 55,000 clones, around 85% seen once. Sequencing used peripheral blood. The receptors shown here come from a human donor in a cohort sampled during active COVID-19.

The rearrangement joins TRBV10-2 to TRBJ2-1, with 10 nucleotides matching TRBD2. The J segment lost 7 bases and the V segment lost 4 bases, leaving 10 bases of the junction unmatched. The CDR3 consists of 16 residues. Germline values: CDR1 WSHSY, CDR2 SAAADI. In DNA, the CDR3 is TGCGCCAGCAGTGGAATAAGACTAGCGGGCAGAAATGAGCAGTTCTTC. It is translated as CASSGIRLAGRNEQFF.

This rearrangement joins TRBV18 to TRBJ2-7, with D possibly matching TRBD1 (5 bases). V lost 2 bases and J lost 1, with 12 bases in between. Germline V gene data show CDR1 as KGHSH and CDR2 as LQKENI. CDR3 size: 15 residues. The CDR3 DNA reads TGTGCCAGCTCACCAAATAGTGGACAATCCTACGAGCAGTACTTC. It specifies CASSPNSGQSYEQYF. Based on the CDR3 plus reference TRBV18 and TRBJ2-7, the full variable domain is NAGVMQNPRHLVRRRGQEARLRCSPMKGHSHVYWYRQLPEEGLKFMVYLQKENIIDESGMPKERFSAEFPKEGPSILRIQQVVRGDSAAYFCASSPNSGQSYEQYFGPGTRLTVT.

V is TRBV24-1 and J is TRBJ2-1; the match to TRBD2 covers 10 bases. Germline CDR1 and CDR2: KGHDR and SFDVKD. The CDR3 extends over 21 amino acids. Trimming at V came to 0 bases and at J to 5 bases, leaving 18 bases not matched to a gene. The CDR3 is CATSDLQMAWLAGVCHNEQFF. Written as DNA, the CDR3 is TGTGCCACCAGTGATTTGCAGATGGCGTGGCTAGCGGGAGTTTGCCACAATGAGCAGTTCTTC.

The rearrangement joins TRBV2 to TRBJ1-2; 7 bases fit TRBD1. Germline V gives CDR1 SNHLY, CDR2 FYNNEI. The CDR3 runs 12 residues. Trimming took 6 bases from V and 8 from J; bases not matched to a gene: 6. The CDR3 spells CASSRDRRGYTF. The CDR3 nucleotides read TGTGCCAGCAGCCGGGACAGACGAGGCTACACCTTC.

The genes are TRBV7-3 and TRBJ2-2; 8 bases match TRBD1. The CDR3 runs 16 residues. Trimming cost V 1 base and J 7 bases; bases outside gene matches: 8. Germline V gene lookup returns CDR1 SGHTA and CDR2 FQGTGA. This chain's CDR3 is CASSLRSQGAYGELFF. The CDR3 DNA follows: TGTGCCAGCAGCTTAAGGTCCCAGGGGGCTTACGGGGAGCTGTTTTTT. Full variable domain (missing parts from reference TRBV7-3 and TRBJ2-2): GAGVSQTPSNKVTEKGKYVELRCDPISGHTALYWYRQSLGQGPEFLIYFQGTGAADDSGLPNDRFFAVRPEGSVSTLKIQRTERGDSAVYLCASSLRSQGAYGELFFGEGSRLTVL.

This chain uses TRBV5-1 with TRBJ1-2, with 9 bases matching TRBD1. The CDR3 extends over 15 amino acids. The J segment lost 1 base and the V segment lost 4 bases, leaving 5 bases of the junction unmatched. Per the germline V gene, CDR1 is SGHRS and CDR2 is YFSETQ. As DNA, the CDR3 is TGCGCCAGCAGCCAGGACAGGGGTTTTAACTATGGCTACACCTTC. This translates into CASSQDRGFNYGYTF.

The V gene is TRBV5-1, the J gene TRBJ1-1; 9 bases map to TRBD1. There are 15 residues in the CDR3. Germline-derived CDR1 and CDR2 are SGHRS and YFSETQ. After removal of 4 bases from V and 4 bases from J, the junction contained 8 bases not matched to a gene. This CDR3 is CASSPRTGAGTEAFF. As DNA, the CDR3 is TGCGCCAGCAGCCCACGGACAGGGGCGGGCACTGAAGCTTTCTTT.

The rearrangement links TRBV5-1 to TRBJ2-2; possible D gene TRBD1, 6 bases. Germline V CDR1 and CDR2: SGHRS, YFSETQ. The CDR3 covers 16 residues. V was clipped by 3 bases and J by 0 bases, with 12 bases between them. In nucleotides, the CDR3 is TGCGCCAGCAGCTCCGGGACAAACGCGAACACCGGGGAGCTGTTTTTT. Its translation is CASSSGTNANTGELFF.

This CDR3 reads CASSQGLAGAGANVLTF. The CDR3 nucleotides read TGTGCCAGCAGCCAGGGACTAGCGGGGGCTGGGGCCAACGTCCTGACTTTC. The chain couples TRBV3-1 (or the pseudogene TRBV3-2) to TRBJ2-6, with 14 bases that match TRBD2. Germline CDR1 LGHDT, CDR2 YNNKEL (reference sequence). The CDR3 covers 17 residues. Trimming at V came to 3 bases and at J to 2 bases, leaving 0 bases not matched to a gene.

V gene TRBV19 combines with J gene TRBJ2-7; TRBD1 is a possible D gene (6 bases). The germline CDR1 and CDR2 sequences are LNHDA and SQIVND (reference sequence). This CDR3 is 14 amino acids long. Deletions cut 4 bases from V and 4 bases from J, with 14 bases between. The CDR3 DNA is TGTGCCAGTAGTAAGGGGGAGAGTGTTTACGAGCAGTACTTC. Translated: CASSKGESVYEQYF.

The chain links TRBV7-2 to TRBJ2-2; TRBD1 is a possible D gene (6 bases). The germline CDR1 and CDR2 sequences are SGHTA and FQGNSA. CDR3 length equals 14 residues. V lost 5 bases to trimming and J lost 5 bases, with 12 bases between them. CDR3: CASSHSRGTGELFF. DNA of the CDR3: TGTGCCAGCAGCCATTCGAGGGGGACCGGGGAGCTGTTTTTT.

This chain joins TRBV2 and TRBJ2-1; weak D call: TRBD1 (6 bases). CDR3 length: 15 amino acids. The V end lost 4 bases, the J end lost 4 bases, and 14 bases lay between the germline ends. CDR1 SNHLY and CDR2 FYNNEI come from the germline V gene. The DNA of the CDR3 is TGTGCCAGCAGTGGGCAGGGGACCCAGTACAATGAGCAGTTCTTC. It is translated as CASSGQGTQYNEQFF.

This chain joins TRBV4-2 and TRBJ1-2; D perhaps matches TRBD1 (6 bases). Germline V CDR1 and CDR2: LGHNA, YNFKEQ. V shed 2 bases and J shed 7 bases, with 17 bases lying between them. CDR3 length: 15 residues. Written as DNA, the CDR3 is TGTGCCAGCAGCCAATTTCAGGGGAATAATGTTGGCTACACCTTC. This codes for CASSQFQGNNVGYTF.

This clone was counted a single time. The rearrangement links TRBV9 to TRBJ2-7, with 7 nucleotides matching TRBD2. The V segment lost 0 bases and the J segment 4 bases; nucleotides outside the gene matches: 7. The germline gives CDR1 SGDLS, CDR2 YYNGEE. The CDR3 is made up of 15 amino acids. CDR3 region: CASSVDPSGVYEQYF. CDR3 coding DNA: TGTGCCAGCAGCGTAGATCCAAGCGGGGTGTACGAGCAGTACTTC.

The CDR3 loop reads CASSSPTGGAYNEQFF. The CDR3 nucleotides are TGTGCCAGCAGTTCCCCGACAGGGGGGGCCTACAATGAGCAGTTCTTC. The J gene is TRBJ2-1, the V gene TRBV27; 9 positions agree with TRBD1. V was pared by 4 bases and J by 2 bases, with 6 bases of the junction left unmatched. This CDR3 has 16 amino acids. Germline CDR1 reads MNHEY; CDR2 reads SMNVEV (reference sequence).

The CDR3 protein is CASSITWRGTGVIGELFF. CDR3 sequence (DNA): TGTGCCAGTAGTATCACCTGGCGGGGGACAGGGGTTATCGGGGAGCTGTTTTTT. The V gene is TRBV19, the J gene TRBJ2-2; 10 bases fit TRBD1. The ends lost 3 bases at V and 7 bases at J; junction bases unmatched: 14. Looked up from germline, CDR1 is LNHDA and CDR2 is SQIVND (reference sequence). The CDR3 is made up of 18 amino acids.

The chain joins TRBV27 to TRBJ2-7, with D possibly being TRBD2 (6 bases). From germline, CDR1 is MNHEY and CDR2 SMNVEV (reference sequence). The CDR3 has 12 amino acids. V was pared by 6 bases and J by 8 bases, with 14 bases between. In nucleotides, the CDR3 is TGTGCCAGCAGCCCTACCGGGACTCAGCAGTACTTC. It encodes CASSPTGTQQYF.

V gene TRBV2 combines with J gene TRBJ2-5; 8 bases map to TRBD2. The CDR3 has 16 amino acids. Unmatched junction bases numbered 9, after V lost 6 bases and J lost 0 bases. From germline, CDR1 is SNHLY and CDR2 FYNNEI. The DNA for the CDR3 is TGTGCCAGCAGGAAAGATAGCGGGGCCTACCAAGAGACCCAGTACTTC. Its translation is CASRKDSGAYQETQYF. The entire variable domain, with the rest obtained from reference TRBV2 and TRBJ2-5, is as follows: EPEVTQTPSHQVTQMGQEVILRCVPISNHLYFYWYRQILGQKVEFLVSFYNNEISEKSEIFDDQFSVERPDGSNFTLKIRSTKLEDSAMYFCASRKDSGAYQETQYFGPGTRLLVL.